This T cell receptor (beta chain) came from a study of graft-versus-host responses after intestinal transplantation. Study-wide context: Those transplanted obtained multivisceral, liver-intestinal, or isolated intestinal grafts.

The table came from immunoSEQ multiplex PCR; TCRdb's copy has only in-frame clones and leaves some out. The table has about 90,000 clones, 88% seen once; the top ten hold approximately 0.3%. In germline, CDR1 is MNHNS, CDR2 SASEGT. After removal of 3 bases from V and 7 bases from J, the junction contained 12 bases not matched to a gene. The CDR3 consists of 16 residues. This clone has more than one count but fewer than ten. Its antigen remains unidentified. Whole-study results and caveats: Some GvH clones appeared in ileal mucosa or blood before recipient bone marrow.

The specimen was unstimulated CD4+ T cells sorted from spleen or lymph node cells, collected before transplant. The clonotype originates from a human donor who was the organ donor for an intestinal transplant. The genes are TRBV6-1 and TRBJ2-1; TRBD2 agrees at 7 bases. In DNA form, the CDR3 reads TGTGCCAGCAGTGAGACCAGAGCGGGGAAGGATAATGAGCAGTTCTTC. The encoded protein is CASSETRAGKDNEQFF.